This section outlines one T cell receptor beta chain sequence together with its context. Its antigen is still unknown. One base away there is no much larger clone; base qualities are not given. These data come from a study of cytomegalovirus exposure and HLA in healthy donors (TCRdb year 2017). With regard to the full study: According to an earlier analysis of 587 of the donors, about 180 million T cells yielded approximately 120 million unique TCR beta sequences and roughly 280 Gb of sequence data. Roughly 320 gigabases of sequencing data and 70 million to 100 million unique TCR sequences made up an early release that covered approximately 650 HLA-typed donors. The genetic ancestry cluster associated with self-reported Caucasian donors included 81% of the 300 to 450 genotyped donors. The study was designed to test whether signatures of past pathogen exposure could be identified by cataloging public T cell receptors. The T cell repertoires of some 670 subjects were profiled by immunosequencing and related to cytomegalovirus serostatus. Along with the roughly 670-subject first cohort, a separate validation cohort of about 110 different subjects was used. To predict cytomegalovirus infection status, the study combined high-throughput TCR immunosequencing, statistical association of individual TCRs with disease status, and machine learning. To study patterns of TCR occurrence, a later analysis re-analyzed previously published TCR beta repertoires from 500 to 850 donors and added high-resolution HLA genotyping. In the later analysis, no new phenotypic data were used to find candidate immune exposures; instead, reliance was placed on TCR beta sequences and their occurrence across donors. To decide whether each TCR beta V gene segment behaved as functional or pseudogenic, an earlier analysis of nearly 600 of the donors relied on high-throughput TCR beta sequencing. Donor age, sex, ethnicity and CMV serostatus were compiled together with the repertoire data. A later genetic analysis took genome-wide SNP genotypes for about 65% of the 666 donors and used that subset as a discovery cohort. All discovery cohort repertoires had been generated using a single sequencing platform. Both class I and class II loci were covered by HLA typing, at four-digit resolution. Typing coverage differed by locus: A, B, C, DRB1 and DQB1 were typed in roughly 620-630 donors, DQA1 in about 510, DPA1 in over 600, and DPB1 in 400 to 490. Because of strong linkage in the cohort, roughly five DR-DQ haplotypes were treated as single units for association and clustering. On average, about 240,000 unique TCR beta nucleotide sequences were sequenced per donor among some 420 genotyped donors of the cohort, with 15% to 20% of those sequences being non-productive.

The cohort consisted of more than 650 healthy bone marrow donors. Cohort members were all nominally healthy when sampled, although unrecorded immune exposures were likely present. The donor was CMV seronegative and belonged to the group of around 350 seronegative cohort members. A peripheral blood sample was provided by each donor, and peripheral blood mononuclear cells were used for TCR beta sequencing. The Qiagen DNeasy Blood Extraction Kit was used to extract genomic DNA from the blood cell samples. The protocol used for the library was the immunoSEQ multiplex PCR assay. A mixture of 60 forward primers for TCR Vbeta segments and 13 reverse primers for TCR Jbeta segments was used in the multiplex PCR. The CDR3 region of rearranged TCR beta genes was amplified from genomic DNA by a multiplex PCR assay. Amplified TCR beta libraries were sequenced as 87-base-pair reads on the Illumina HiSeq System. On the study's bioinformatics: A later analysis tallied 75 million to 95 million unique TCR beta chains across the 610 or so repertoires, and some 12 million of those chains were shared by two or more donors. Raw reads were error-corrected and collapsed into unique sequences with a nearest-neighbor algorithm that merged closely related sequences to remove PCR and sequencing errors. Alignment of CDR3 sequences to IMGT reference sequences was used to assign V, D and J gene segments. Each retained sequence needed at least a six-nucleotide match to both a V gene segment and a J gene segment. Rearrangements were classified as productive when the CDR3 lacked stop codons and remained in frame with V and J, and all other rearrangements were classified as non-productive. CDR3 was defined by IMGT convention, running from the second conserved V-encoded cysteine to the conserved J-encoded phenylalanine. Sequences without an unambiguous match to a single V gene segment were excluded from the earlier analysis of approximately 600 of the donors. An earlier analysis of several hundred of the donors called V segments functional above 56.7% productive rearrangements and segregating when the between-donor standard deviation exceeded 5%. To diagnose cytomegalovirus status from the catalog of TCR beta chain sequences, a statistical classification framework was built. In a later analysis, TCR nucleotide sequences were compared against IMGT/GENE-DB human TR gene sequences so that V and J genes could be assigned. Using the TCRdist pipeline, a later analysis assigned CDR3 sequences along with most-parsimonious VDJ recombination scenarios. In a later analysis, every TCR beta chain was defined by the combination of its CDR3 amino acid sequence and its V-gene family, and reads without a unique V-gene family were dropped. In a later analysis, 500 to 650 highly shared, low-generation-probability nucleotide sequences were removed to address suspected cross-contamination and a sequencing artifact. In a later analysis, a clonal expansion index was calculated for each public chain from normalized within-repertoire ranks of inferred template counts. Generation probabilities in a later analysis came from a VDJ recombination model fitted to out-of-frame rearrangements, and those results were checked against IGoR. In a later analysis, TCR-TCR, TCR-HLA and TCR-CMV co-occurrence was scored with hypergeometric tests, and a repertoire-size bias correction was applied to TCR pairs. To estimate false discovery rates, a later analysis permuted the HLA or CMV assignments 20 times. A later analysis grouped co-occurring TCRs with DBSCAN, adding TCRdist sequence similarity when clustering within HLA-allele-positive subsets. Repertoires with fewer than 30,000 or more than 120,000 public chains, plus five repertoires with anomalous nucleotide sharing, were excluded from co-occurrence clustering. TCRdb's version of the immuneACCESS table is confined to in-frame rearrangements and falls short of the full clone set. An unresolved V gene accounts for under half of the shortfall where checked; the remainder is of unknown origin. V, J and clone size were drawn from that table, and D and trimming were deduced from the DNA. This sample is represented by around 150,000 clones; roughly two thirds of them were singletons. Of the sample, less than 2% is held by the ten largest clones.

Points the paper makes about the study in general: Because counts were too low, around 17 rarely observed V segments, including chromosome 9 orphons, were left out of the earlier analysis of roughly 600 of the donors. Immune exposure information for the cohort was limited to CMV serostatus. A later analysis associated 16,951 TCR beta sequences with specific HLA alleles at a false discovery rate of 0.05. A few of the identified cytomegalovirus-associated TCR beta chains were confirmed in vitro to be specific for cytomegalovirus antigens. The presence/absence analyses assumed that sequencing depth was roughly uniform across donors, and that assumption may not be true. Some IMGT-functional V segments, including TRBV6-2 and TRBV6-3, could not be told apart with the 87-base-pair reads, so those segments were excluded. When HLA alleles, especially DR and DQ, strongly co-occurred, attributing TCR associations to individual alleles was difficult. A further reported finding was that TCR beta sequences accurately predicted the HLA-A and HLA-B alleles for most subjects in the first cohort. The authors suggested that the approach could potentially be extended to other disease states and immunological phenotypes. Several of the top co-occurrence clusters appeared to be linked to parvovirus B19, influenza, CMV and Epstein-Barr virus, according to a later analysis. Most CMV-associated TCR beta chains appeared to be HLA-restricted in a later analysis, and the HLA associations seemed to be driven largely by CMV exposure. V-gene and J-gene trimming of TCR beta chains was associated with a missense DCLRE1C variant in a later genetic analysis, and the association was replicated in an independent cohort. Because HLA typing was unavailable for some donors at each locus, only the typed subset was used in association tests. An earlier analysis of 587 of the donors showed that most TCR beta V segments appeared in productive rearrangements either about 87% or about 30% of the time, which broadly matched IMGT annotations. A total of 150 to 200 TCR beta chains were listed by the study as associated with cytomegalovirus. According to a later analysis, TCR association rates differed among HLA loci, with DRB1 alleles showing the most associated TCRs and HLA-C alleles showing the fewest. The classifier was reported to diagnose cytomegalovirus status with high specificity and sensitivity in both the original and validation cohorts. In a later genetic analysis, fewer N-insertions in productive TCRs were reported among donors in an Asian-associated ancestry cluster than the approximately 710-donor mean. Linkage disequilibrium might explain the correlated functional status among segregating V segments, but an unknown experimental factor could not be excluded. The cohort was sequenced for TCR beta chains only, and without alpha or paired-chain data the features that could be detected were limited. A group of highly shared sequence variants was considered likely to be a technical artifact of the sequencing pipeline. Most TCR sequences were seen in very few donors, while some public TCRs were found in many individuals. In a later analysis, HLA-associated TCR beta chains showed more clonal expansion and lower generation probabilities than non-associated chains that were equally common.

Via the germline V gene, CDR1 is SGHTA and CDR2 FQGTGA. V gives up 4 bases and J gives up 9 bases, and the segment between their germline ends measures 16 bases. From its cysteine to its phenylalanine, the CDR3 spans 14 amino acids. The only DNA kept is the CDR3, 42 bases in frame from the first base. This receptor chain uses TRBV7-3 and TRBJ2-1, with TRBD1 as a weak D call on 6 bases. This clonotype originated in a male donor in good health and CMV-seronegative. The sequencing input was PBMCs. The CDR3 is CASSSQNRAGEQFF. The nucleotide sequence reads TGTGCCAGCAGCTCGCAAAACAGGGCCGGTGAGCAGTTCTTC.